Following are 11 T cell receptor beta chains from one sample sequenced in a study of spatial heterogeneity in lung cancer (dated by TCRdb to the late 2010s). Libraries were prepared through 5' RACE. The listed sequencing device is NextSeq 500. Using fastp trimming at Q25 and MiXCR clonotype assembly, TCRdb reanalyzed the public sequencing data and kept in-frame beta chains. Duplicate CDR3 protein sequences are folded into a single record with the most common DNA and genes. Recorded for this sample are tens of thousands of distinct CDR3 sequences; approximately 8.5% of them occurred a single time. Of the sample, roughly 7.2% is held by the ten largest clones. The time point label on this specimen signifies: sample taken at primary tumor resection. Without any cell sorting, TCR sequencing was performed on whole RNA extracted either from tumor and nontumor lung tissue or from cryopreserved PBMC samples.

Sequenced here: PBMCs, sampled at surgery. Receptors originate from a male donor with early-stage non-small cell lung cancer.

This clonotype occurred a few times. The V and J genes are TRBV6-1 and TRBJ1-1; D is uncertain. The CDR3 is 14 amino acids. The germline V gene encodes CDR1 MNHNS and CDR2 SASEGT. V lost 4 bases and J lost 4, with 13 bases in between. The CDR3 sequence is CASSVGGWGTEAFF. In nucleotides, the CDR3 is TGTGCCAGCAGTGTCGGTGGATGGGGCACTGAAGCTTTCTTT.

J is TRBJ2-2 and V is TRBV5-4; D may be TRBD2 (6 bases). This CDR3 has 17 amino acids. Germline-derived CDR1 and CDR2 are SGHNT and YYREEE (reference sequence). The germline V and J ends were trimmed by 3 bases and 5 bases, with 20 bases remaining between them. Here the CDR3 reads CASSSNSHLGGTGELFF. The CDR3 coding sequence is TGTGCCAGCAGCTCTAATTCACACCTTGGGGGGACCGGGGAGCTGTTTTTT.

Many counts were recorded for this clonotype. J is TRBJ2-2 and V is TRBV29-1; 7 positions agree with TRBD2. The length of the CDR3 is 14 residues. Trimming cost V 4 bases and J 4 bases; bases outside gene matches: 6. Germline CDR1 reads SQVTM; CDR2 reads ANQGSEA. In nucleotides, the CDR3 is TGCAGCGTTGGGGGCGGGAGTGGCACCGGGGAGCTGTTTTTT. This sequence encodes CSVGGGSGTGELFF.

This clonotype was seen only a few times. The chain is built from TRBV2 and TRBJ2-5; D gene uncertain. V was pared by 6 bases and J by 7 bases, with 24 bases between. This CDR3 has 16 residues. Germline CDR1 SNHLY, CDR2 FYNNEI. The DNA of the CDR3 is TGTGCCAGCAGGAGTCGGCCCGACCGGATTAGTGGGACCCAGTACTTC. This gives the protein CASRSRPDRISGTQYF.

The rearrangement joins TRBV12-3 or TRBV12-4 to TRBJ2-1, with a weak D call TRBD2 (5 bases). V lost 6 bases to trimming and J lost 3 bases, with 12 bases between them. The CDR3 covers 14 residues. Written as DNA, the CDR3 is TGTGCCAGCAGCCCGGCGGGTTTCTACAATGAGCAGTTCTTC. Protein: CASSPAGFYNEQFF.

This clonotype was seen repeatedly, ten times or more. The chain carries TRBV7-9 and TRBJ2-7; no definite D call. Between the trimmed V and J ends, which lost 3 bases and 2 bases, there was a span of 8 bases. Germline V CDR1 and CDR2: SEHNR, FQNEAQ (reference sequence). CDR3 length equals 13 residues. The DNA for the CDR3 is TGTGCCAGCAGCTTTGAGAACCCCTACGAGCAGTACTTC. Protein sequence: CASSFENPYEQYF.

V gene TRBV4-3 combines with J gene TRBJ1-4, with 7 bases that match TRBD1. Germline-derived CDR1 and CDR2 are LGHNA and YSLEER. CDR3 size: 14 residues. V was pared by 4 bases and J by 4 bases, with 3 bases of the junction left unmatched. CDR3 nucleotide sequence: TGCGCCAGCAGCCGGGACAGCCATAATGAAAAACTGTTTTTT. Translating gives CASSRDSHNEKLFF.

Judged by abundance, this clonotype is medium-sized (0.01 to 0.1%). In DNA, the CDR3 is TGTGCCATCAGTGACGTAAGGGTAGAGACCCAGTACTTC. Translated, it gives CAISDVRVETQYF. The chain links TRBV10-3 to TRBJ2-5; D gene unclear. The CDR3 sequence is 13 residues long. V was clipped by 3 bases and J by 4 bases, with 9 bases between them. Germline values: CDR1 ENHRY, CDR2 SYGVKD.

J is TRBJ2-1 and V is TRBV7-2, with D possibly called TRBD1 or TRBD2 (5 bases each). This CDR3 spans 12 amino acids. The V end lost 5 bases, the J end lost 6 bases, and 8 bases lay between the germline ends. Per germline, CDR1 SGHTA and CDR2 FQGNSA. For the CDR3, the DNA is TGTGCCAGCAGCCCGGGGCTCAATGAGCAGTTCTTC. Its translation: CASSPGLNEQFF.

This clonotype has a count of ten or more. The CDR3 region is CASSQKPARADTQYF. In nucleotides, the CDR3 is TGTGCCAGCAGCCAGAAGCCAGCGAGGGCAGATACGCAGTATTTT. The chain couples TRBV3-1 to TRBJ2-3; D perhaps matches TRBD2 (5 bases). This CDR3 has 15 amino acids. Germline V gene sequence: CDR1 LGHDT, CDR2 YNNKEL (reference sequence). The V end was cut by 3 bases, the J end by 4 bases, with 14 bases between.

This clonotype was observed a few times. This chain joins TRBV12-5 and TRBJ1-5; 7 bases align to TRBD1. Germline CDR1 and CDR2: LGHNT and FRNRAP. With 6 bases clipped from V and 7 bases from J, the junction kept 3 bases outside the gene matches. This CDR3 comprises 12 residues. CDR3 amino acids: CASGQGGQPQHF. CDR3 bases: TGTGCTAGTGGCCAGGGGGGCCAGCCCCAGCATTTT. Looking up the rest from reference TRBV12-5 and TRBJ1-5 gives the full variable domain: DARVTQTPRHKVTEMGQEVTMRCQPILGHNTVFWYRQTMMQGLELLAYFRNRAPLDDSGMPKDRFSAEMPDATLATLKIQPSEPRDSAVYFCASGQGGQPQHFGDGTRLSIL.